The 24 T cell receptor beta chains listed next were all sequenced from one sample in a study of T cell responses to AZD1222 COVID-19 vaccine. The protocol was immunoSEQ multiplex PCR, while the TCRdb copy is restricted to in-frame clones and leaves out a portion. Of about 35,000 clones listed, approximately 84% are singletons. Material: peripheral blood, obtained 28 days after the second AZD1222 dose. These receptors originate from an adult who received the AZD1222 COVID-19 vaccine.

With respect to this clone: One end of the junction fails to match germline, which may point to a read error. The CDR3 region is CASSLNSGGAGETQYF. The CDR3 DNA is TGTGCTAGCAGCCTAAATAGCGGGGGGGCCGGAGAGACCCAGTACTTC. This chain uses TRBV7-7 with TRBJ2-5; 11 bases align to TRBD2. The germline gives CDR1 SSHAT, CDR2 FNYEAQ (reference sequence). The CDR3 is made up of 16 amino acids. Complete variable domain (other parts from reference TRBV7-7 and TRBJ2-5): GAGVSQSPRYKVTKRGQDVTLRCDPISSHATLYWYQQALGQGPEFLTYFNYEAQPDKSGLPSDRFSAERPEGSISTLTIQRTEQRDSAMYRCASSLNSGGAGETQYFGPGTRLLVL.

The chain has TRBV27 and TRBJ2-4, with a tentative D call TRBD2 (6 bases). Trimming shortened V by 6 bases and J by 6 bases, and 15 bases separated the two germline ends. From germline, CDR1 is MNHEY and CDR2 SMNVEV (reference sequence). This CDR3 region has 14 residues. The CDR3 protein is CASRMAGKLNIQYF. Written as DNA, the CDR3 is TGTGCCAGCAGGATGGCGGGGAAATTAAACATTCAGTACTTC.

J is TRBJ2-3 and V is TRBV11-2; 7 bases are a match to TRBD2. CDR3 length: 14 residues. Germline values: CDR1 SGHAT, CDR2 FQNNGV. V was pared by 9 bases and J by 6 bases, with 12 bases of the junction left unmatched. In DNA, the CDR3 is TGTGCCAGTAGCCCGTCGGGGGGAATGGATACGCAGTATTTT. Protein: CASSPSGGMDTQYF.

The chain uses TRBV6-5 and TRBJ2-3; 8 nucleotides align to TRBD2. This CDR3 has 14 residues. The germline gives CDR1 MNHEY, CDR2 SVGAGI. The V gene end was trimmed by 6 bases and the J gene end by 10 bases; junction bases not matched to a gene: 12. This CDR3 reads CASSARTSTLAQYF. CDR3 sequence (DNA): TGTGCCAGCAGCGCCCGGACTAGCACCCTGGCGCAGTATTTT.

This chain links TRBV6-5 with TRBJ1-1; no clear D gene. The CDR3 spans 14 residues. CDR1 and CDR2 (germline): MNHEY, SVGAGI. The V and J ends lost 0 bases and 1 base respectively, with 6 bases between them. CDR3 in amino acids: CASSYSRRNTEAFF. CDR3 in DNA: TGTGCCAGCAGTTACTCGAGGAGGAACACTGAAGCTTTCTTT.

This clone appeared once. V gene TRBV28 combines with J gene TRBJ1-4; 8 nucleotides line up with TRBD1. The V segment lost 5 bases and the J segment 8 bases; nucleotides outside the gene matches: 7. CDR3 length: 14 amino acids. Germline CDR1 and CDR2: MDHEN and SYDVKM. This CDR3 reads CASSKGQDGEKLFF. The CDR3 nucleotides read TGTGCCAGCAGTAAGGGACAGGACGGCGAAAAACTGTTTTTT.

V usage is TRBV10-1 and J usage is TRBJ2-7; D possibly matches TRBD1 or TRBD2 (5 bases each). The CDR3 has 18 amino acids. Germline assignment: CDR1 WNHNN and CDR2 SYGVQD (reference sequence). Trimming removed 0 bases at V and 0 bases at J, with 18 bases between. Here the CDR3 reads CASSESKIRGEFSYEQYF. The DNA of the CDR3 is TGCGCCAGCAGTGAGTCGAAGATACGGGGCGAATTCTCCTACGAGCAGTACTTC.

The chain recombines TRBV3-1 (or the pseudogene TRBV3-2) with TRBJ2-2; D gene ambiguous. The CDR3 contains 14 residues. Germline-derived CDR1 and CDR2 are LGHDT and YNNKEL (reference sequence). The V end was cut by 2 bases, the J end by 7 bases, with 11 bases between. CDR3 sequence: CASSQLTLRGELFF. As DNA, the CDR3 is TGTGCCAGCAGCCAATTAACCCTGCGCGGGGAGCTGTTTTTT.

This clone appeared a few times. The CDR3 DNA reads TGTGCCAGCAGCCCCCTGGCGGGAGTGAATGCCGGGGAGCTGTTTTTT. Residues: CASSPLAGVNAGELFF. The chain combines TRBV7-6 with TRBJ2-2; 7 bases agree with TRBD2. V trimming: 5 bases; J trimming: 6 bases; junction bases outside the gene matches: 12. The germline CDR1 and CDR2 sequences are SGHVS and FNYEAQ. The CDR3 loop spans 16 amino acids.

V and J are TRBV2 and TRBJ1-2; D might be TRBD1 (5 bases). This CDR3 is 14 amino acids long. Germline V gene lookup returns CDR1 SNHLY and CDR2 FYNNEI. Trimming cost V 2 bases and J 3 bases, with 10 bases left between them. For the CDR3, the DNA is TGTGCCAGCAGTGAAACTCGGGGGGACTATGGCTACACCTTC. Its protein is CASSETRGDYGYTF.

This clone was found once. The chain combines TRBV7-2 with TRBJ2-5; D remains ambiguous. In germline, CDR1 is SGHTA, CDR2 FQGNSA. The CDR3 has 15 amino acids. V gave up 4 bases and J gave up 4 bases, with 16 bases separating them. CDR3 DNA: TGTGCCAGCAGCTACCAGACGGGCCCTAGAGAGACCCAGTACTTC. Its protein product is CASSYQTGPRETQYF.

The chain carries TRBV7-2 and TRBJ2-3, with 8 bases identical to TRBD2. With V trimmed by 3 bases and J by 6 bases, 8 bases remained unmatched. This CDR3 has 15 amino acids. Germline values: CDR1 SGHTA, CDR2 FQGNSA. The CDR3 reads CASSFERGRPDTQYF. The CDR3 DNA is TGTGCCAGCAGCTTTGAGCGGGGGAGGCCCGATACGCAGTATTTT.

This chain links TRBV14 with TRBJ1-2; 10 nucleotides agree with TRBD1. Losses at the gene ends were 0 bases for V and 14 bases for J; bases not matched to a gene: 12. Germline V CDR1 and CDR2: SGHDN, FVKESK. This CDR3 has 15 amino acids. The CDR3 here is CASSQEAGTGALLTF. The CDR3 nucleotides are TGTGCCAGCAGCCAAGAAGCAGGGACAGGGGCGCTGTTGACCTTC.

There are a few counts of this clone. The V gene is TRBV10-3, the J gene TRBJ2-1; D remains unclear. CDR1 and CDR2 from the germline V gene are ENHRY and SYGVKD. Trimming shortened V by 1 base and J by 15 bases, and 16 bases separated the two germline ends. The CDR3 contains 13 residues. The CDR3 DNA follows: TGTGCCATCAGTGAGTTAAATGGGCCCTTGGGGTTCTTC. It encodes CAISELNGPLGFF.

This clone was seen only a few times. V gene TRBV6-5 combines with J gene TRBJ2-7; 9 positions match TRBD1. The ends lost 7 bases at V and 6 bases at J; junction bases unmatched: 7. The germline V gene encodes CDR1 MNHEY and CDR2 SVGAGI. This CDR3 is 13 amino acids long. CDR3 coding DNA: TGTGCCAGCATCGGGACAGGGCTGTCCGAGCAGTACTTC. Amino acid sequence: CASIGTGLSEQYF.

V gene TRBV7-9 combines with J gene TRBJ2-1, with 7 bases lining up with TRBD1. Germline V gives CDR1 SEHNR, CDR2 FQNEAQ (reference sequence). The CDR3 consists of 14 residues. V dropped 3 bases and J dropped 5; count of bases not matched to a gene: 4. The CDR3 DNA sequence: TGTGCCAGCAGCTTTTCAGGGGGTAACAATGAGCAGTTCTTC. Its protein product is CASSFSGGNNEQFF.

The J gene is TRBJ1-5, the V gene TRBV5-1; D gene unclear. This CDR3 spans 14 amino acids. Germline V CDR1 and CDR2: SGHRS, YFSETQ. Trimming removed 0 bases from V and 4 bases from J, with 8 bases in between. The CDR3 DNA is TGCGCCAGCAGCTTGGCCGGCGGGAATCAGCCCCAGCATTTT. It specifies CASSLAGGNQPQHF.

The V and J genes are TRBV7-9 and TRBJ1-6; D is ambiguous. The germline V and J ends were trimmed by 3 bases and 7 bases, with 7 bases remaining between them. Germline V gives CDR1 SEHNR, CDR2 FQNEAQ (reference sequence). The CDR3 is 13 residues long. The CDR3 sequence is CASSFNGNSPLHF. CDR3 DNA: TGTGCCAGCAGCTTTAACGGGAATTCACCCCTCCACTTT.

Only one count was recorded for this clone. The chain uses TRBV6-5 and TRBJ2-1; D is possibly TRBD1 (5 bases). Trimming removed 2 bases from V and 2 bases from J, with 13 bases in between. Germline CDR1 is MNHEY and CDR2 is SVGAGI. There are 16 residues in the CDR3. The CDR3 region has the DNA TGTGCCAGCAGTTACGGTAGGGGCAGAACCTACAATGAGCAGTTCTTC. This codes for CASSYGRGRTYNEQFF.

This clone was found once. This chain uses TRBV10-2 with TRBJ2-7; 7 nucleotides align to TRBD1. The CDR3 runs 13 residues. Losses at the gene ends were 2 bases for V and 2 bases for J; bases not matched to a gene: 0. Germline-derived CDR1 and CDR2 are WSHSY and SAAADI. In DNA, the CDR3 is TGCGCCAGCAGTGAGGGGACAGCCTACGAGCAGTACTTC. It translates to CASSEGTAYEQYF.

V is TRBV19 and J is TRBJ1-5, with D possibly matching TRBD1 (5 bases). V was pared by 6 bases and J by 4 bases, with 16 bases between. The CDR3 contains 15 residues. Germline V CDR1 and CDR2: LNHDA, SQIVND (reference sequence). The CDR3, as DNA: TGTGCCAGTAGCCCCGGAACAGGTGGGAATCAGCCCCAGCATTTT. Translated, it gives CASSPGTGGNQPQHF. Full variable domain (rest looked up from reference TRBV19 and TRBJ1-5): DGGITQSPKYLFRKEGQNVTLSCEQNLNHDAMYWYRQDPGQGLRLIYYSQIVNDFQKGDIAEGYSVSREKKESFPLTVTSAQKNPTAFYLCASSPGTGGNQPQHFGDGTRLSIL.

A single count supports this clone. The CDR3 DNA reads TGTGCCATCAGTGAGGACCCGGATTATGGCTACACCTTC. It encodes CAISEDPDYGYTF. V usage is TRBV10-3 and J usage is TRBJ1-2, with no clear D. Germline loops: CDR1 ENHRY, CDR2 SYGVKD. The ends were cut back, 2 bases at V and 5 bases at J, with 9 bases in the middle. The CDR3 length is 13 residues.

The chain links TRBV5-1 to TRBJ2-2, with D perhaps matching TRBD1 (5 bases). The CDR3 consists of 14 residues. CDR1 is SGHRS, CDR2 YFSETQ, per germline. The V end was cut by 5 bases, the J end by 4 bases, with 12 bases between. The CDR3 nucleotides are TGCGCCAGCAGTCTCCAGGGTGGCACCGGGGAGCTGTTTTTT. Protein: CASSLQGGTGELFF.

The chain uses TRBV13 and TRBJ2-7; the D gene is possibly TRBD1 (5 bases). Trimming removed 3 bases at V and 0 bases at J, with 12 bases between. The CDR3 runs to 15 residues. CDR1 is PRHDT, CDR2 FYEKMQ, per germline (reference sequence). The CDR3 DNA reads as TGTGCCAGCAGCTTTCAGACAGATCACTCCTACGAGCAGTACTTC. Translating it yields CASSFQTDHSYEQYF. Using reference TRBV13 and TRBJ2-7 for the parts outside the CDR3, the full variable domain is AAGVIQSPRHLIKEKRETATLKCYPIPRHDTVYWYQQGPGQDPQFLISFYEKMQSDKGSIPDRFSAQQFSDYHSELNMSSLELGDSALYFCASSFQTDHSYEQYFGPGTRLTVT.